This TCR beta chain derives from a study of blood T cell repertoires in COVID-19. On the study more broadly: Acute and convalescent COVID-19 specimens originated in the United States, Italy and Spain. From T cells, B-cell-depleted T cells, or PBMCs came the material, which was cDNA or gDNA.

The repertoire was sequenced with immunoSEQ multiplex PCR; TCRdb's copy has only in-frame clones and lacks some. Of 250,000 or so clones listed, approximately 90% are singletons. The V gene lost 4 bases and the J gene lost 1 base, with 7 bases spanning the gap. CDR1 is MDHEN and CDR2 is SYDVKM in the germline V gene. This CDR3 has 14 amino acids. Grouping used clinical history reported by participants in a survey and questionnaire. This sequence joins TRBV28 and TRBJ2-2; D remains ambiguous. The TCR was taken from a man between 50 and 59 years old who had been exposed to COVID-19. Sequences were obtained from PBMCs or T cells enriched from blood (not recorded which). CDR3 in amino acids: CASSSAGNTGELFF. CDR3 nucleotides: TGTGCCAGCAGTTCGGCAGGGAACACCGGGGAGCTGTTTTTT. Combining the CDR3 with reference TRBV28 and TRBJ2-2 gives the whole variable domain DVKVTQSSRYLVKRTGEKVFLECVQDMDHENMFWYRQDPGLGLRLIYFSYDVKMKEKGDIPEGYSVSREKKERFSLILESASTNQTSMYLCASSSAGNTGELFFGEGSRLTVL.